This TCR beta chain was found in a study of blood T cells in healthy people across ages. Study results and limitations: No one knew whether donors had CMV, which possibly confounded expanded clonotype changes. When set beside aged donors, long-lived donors presented more naive CD4+ cells and higher diversity.

The V end was cut by 1 base, the J end by 6 bases, with 12 bases between. The CDR3 consists of 13 residues. Per germline, CDR1 DFQATT and CDR2 SNEGSKA (reference sequence). Through a sample-barcoded 5' primer and a J-beta primer mix, a second PCR was run for about 6 to 12 cycles. TCRdb passed the 5' RACE reads through MiXCR, listing each CDR3 protein once. The sample contains 850,000 to 1,300,000 distinct CDR3 sequences, roughly 45% of which appear only once. Concerning this clonotype itself: Its antigen is not identified.

This receptor was taken from a woman aged 60-70 years in good health. The rearrangement joins TRBV20-1 to TRBJ1-1, with D possibly TRBD1 on 5 matching bases. The material sequenced was blood. The CDR3 DNA reads TGCAGTGCTAGAGGACAGAGGGGTCCTGAAGCTTTCTTT. It is translated as CSARGQRGPEAFF.